This TCR beta chain was retrieved from a study of cytomegalovirus exposure and HLA in healthy donors. Findings and caveats of the study: In a later analysis, HLA-associated beta chains showed higher expansion and lower generation probabilities than comparable chains.

A multiplex PCR was run with 60 Vbeta primers and 13 Jbeta primers. Measured with immunoSEQ multiplex PCR; TCRdb has only the in-frame clones, and not every one. The repertoire holds about 200,000 clones, with over 75% as singletons. Germline V CDR1 and CDR2: SGHTA, FQGTGA. The CDR3 has 14 amino acids. With V trimmed by 5 bases and J by 5 bases, 7 bases remained unmatched. Concerning this clone: Its specificity is unknown.

Sequenced: PBMCs. This chain links TRBV7-3 with TRBJ2-7; 9 nucleotides agree with TRBD2. The source is a boy between 2 and 10 years old in good health and CMV-seronegative. The DNA for the CDR3 is TGTGCCAGCAGCCCCGCGCGGGGGGGCCACGAGCAGTACTTC. Translating gives CASSPARGGHEQYF.